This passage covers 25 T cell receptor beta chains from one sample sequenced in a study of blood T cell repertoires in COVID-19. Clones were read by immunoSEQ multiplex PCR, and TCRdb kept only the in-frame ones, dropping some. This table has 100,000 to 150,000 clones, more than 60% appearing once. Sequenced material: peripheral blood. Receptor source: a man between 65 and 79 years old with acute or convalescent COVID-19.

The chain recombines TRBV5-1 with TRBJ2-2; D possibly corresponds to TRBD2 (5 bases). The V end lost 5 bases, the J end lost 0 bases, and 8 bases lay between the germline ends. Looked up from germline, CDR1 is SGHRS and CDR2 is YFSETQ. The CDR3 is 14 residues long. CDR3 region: CASRRETNTGELFF. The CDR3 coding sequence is TGCGCCAGCAGGAGGGAAACGAACACCGGGGAGCTGTTTTTT.

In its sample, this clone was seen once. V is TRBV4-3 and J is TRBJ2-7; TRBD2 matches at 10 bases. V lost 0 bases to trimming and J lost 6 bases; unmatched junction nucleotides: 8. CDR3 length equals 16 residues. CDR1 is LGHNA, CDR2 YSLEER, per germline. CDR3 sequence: CASSQDRASGGPEQYF. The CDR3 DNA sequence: TGCGCCAGCAGCCAAGATAGGGCTAGCGGGGGACCCGAGCAGTACTTC.

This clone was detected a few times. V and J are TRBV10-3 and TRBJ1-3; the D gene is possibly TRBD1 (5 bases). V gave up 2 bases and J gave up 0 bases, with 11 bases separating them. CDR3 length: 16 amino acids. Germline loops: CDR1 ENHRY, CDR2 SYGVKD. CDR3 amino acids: CAISEADTRSGNTIYF. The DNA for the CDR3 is TGTGCCATCAGTGAGGCGGACACCCGCTCTGGAAACACCATATATTTT.

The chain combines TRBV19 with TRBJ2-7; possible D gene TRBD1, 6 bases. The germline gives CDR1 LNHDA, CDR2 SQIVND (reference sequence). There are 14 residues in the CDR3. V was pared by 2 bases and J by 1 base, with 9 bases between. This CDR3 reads CASSIYGTSYEQYF. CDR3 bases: TGTGCCAGTAGTATATATGGGACATCCTACGAGCAGTACTTC.

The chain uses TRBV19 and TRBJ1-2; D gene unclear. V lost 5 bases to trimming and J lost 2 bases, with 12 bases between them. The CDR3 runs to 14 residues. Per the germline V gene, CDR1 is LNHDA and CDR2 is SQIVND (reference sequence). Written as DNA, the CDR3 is TGTGCCAGTAGTCCCAGGAACTTCAACTATGGCTACACCTTC. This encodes CASSPRNFNYGYTF.

The chain's CDR3 is CASSRGGKNTDTQYF. The CDR3, as DNA: TGTGCCAGCAGCCGCGGCGGGAAAAACACAGATACGCAGTATTTT. The chain couples TRBV11-2 to TRBJ2-3; perhaps TRBD2 as D (6 bases). Germline V lookup: CDR1 SGHAT, CDR2 FQNNGV. V was clipped by 5 bases and J by 2 bases, with 14 bases between them. The length of the CDR3 is 15 residues.

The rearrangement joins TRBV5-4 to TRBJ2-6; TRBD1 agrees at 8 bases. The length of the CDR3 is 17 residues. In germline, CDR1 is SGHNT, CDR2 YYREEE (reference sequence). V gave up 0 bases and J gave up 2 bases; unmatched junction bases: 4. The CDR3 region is CASSLEPGGAGANVLTF. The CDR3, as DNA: TGTGCCAGCAGCTTGGAGCCAGGGGGCGCTGGGGCCAACGTCCTGACTTTC.

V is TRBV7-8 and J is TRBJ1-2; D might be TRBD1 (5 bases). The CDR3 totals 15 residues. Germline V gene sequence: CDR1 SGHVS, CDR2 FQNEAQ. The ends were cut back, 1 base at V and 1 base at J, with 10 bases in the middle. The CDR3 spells CASSLDRLINYGYTF. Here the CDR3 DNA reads TGTGCCAGCAGCTTAGACAGGTTGATTAACTATGGCTACACCTTC.

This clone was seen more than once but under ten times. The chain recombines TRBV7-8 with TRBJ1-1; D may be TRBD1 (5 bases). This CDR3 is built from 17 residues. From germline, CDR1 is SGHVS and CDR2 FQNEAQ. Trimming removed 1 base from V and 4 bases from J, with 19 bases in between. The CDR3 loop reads CASSLVRRVGASTEAFF. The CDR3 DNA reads TGTGCCAGCAGCTTAGTAAGGAGGGTCGGGGCGAGCACTGAAGCTTTCTTT.

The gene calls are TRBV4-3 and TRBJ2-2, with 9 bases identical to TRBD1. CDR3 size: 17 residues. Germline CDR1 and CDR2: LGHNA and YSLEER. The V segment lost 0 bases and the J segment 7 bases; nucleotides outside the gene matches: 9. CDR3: CASSQEFRTGVVGELFF. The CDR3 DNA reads TGCGCCAGCAGCCAAGAGTTTAGGACAGGGGTGGTCGGGGAGCTGTTTTTT.

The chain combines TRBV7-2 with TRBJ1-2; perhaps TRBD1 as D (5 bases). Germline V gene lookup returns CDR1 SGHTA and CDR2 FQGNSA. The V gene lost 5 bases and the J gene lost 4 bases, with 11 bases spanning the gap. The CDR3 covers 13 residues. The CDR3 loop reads CASSPDTLYGYTF. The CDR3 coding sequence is TGTGCCAGCAGCCCGGACACCCTCTATGGCTACACCTTC.

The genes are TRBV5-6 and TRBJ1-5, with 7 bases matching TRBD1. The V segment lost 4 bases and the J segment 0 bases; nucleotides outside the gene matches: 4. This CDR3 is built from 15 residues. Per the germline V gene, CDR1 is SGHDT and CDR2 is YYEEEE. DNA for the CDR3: TGTGCCAGCAGCCTAGACAGGGATAGCAATCAGCCCCAGCATTTT. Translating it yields CASSLDRDSNQPQHF.

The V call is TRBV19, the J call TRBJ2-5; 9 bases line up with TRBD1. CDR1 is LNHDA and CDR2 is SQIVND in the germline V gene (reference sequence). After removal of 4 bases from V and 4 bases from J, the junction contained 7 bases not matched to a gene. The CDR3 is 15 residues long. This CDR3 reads CASSNPGQGTETQYF. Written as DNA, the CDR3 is TGTGCCAGTAGTAATCCGGGACAGGGCACAGAGACCCAGTACTTC.

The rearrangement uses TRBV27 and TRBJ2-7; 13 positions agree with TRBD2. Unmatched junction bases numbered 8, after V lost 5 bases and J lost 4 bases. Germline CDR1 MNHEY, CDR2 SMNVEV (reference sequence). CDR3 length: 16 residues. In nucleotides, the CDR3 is TGTGCCAGCAGTCCTACTAGCGGGGGGGCCTATTACGAGCAGTACTTC. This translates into CASSPTSGGAYYEQYF.

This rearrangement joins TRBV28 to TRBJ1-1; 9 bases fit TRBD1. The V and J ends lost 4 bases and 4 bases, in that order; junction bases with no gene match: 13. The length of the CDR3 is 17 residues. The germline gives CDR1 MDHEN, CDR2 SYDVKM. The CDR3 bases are TGTGCCAGCAGTTCTCCCGGGACAGGGTTTGGGGTCACTGAAGCTTTCTTT. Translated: CASSSPGTGFGVTEAFF. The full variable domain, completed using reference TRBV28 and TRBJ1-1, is DVKVTQSSRYLVKRTGEKVFLECVQDMDHENMFWYRQDPGLGLRLIYFSYDVKMKEKGDIPEGYSVSREKKERFSLILESASTNQTSMYLCASSSPGTGFGVTEAFFGQGTRLTVV.

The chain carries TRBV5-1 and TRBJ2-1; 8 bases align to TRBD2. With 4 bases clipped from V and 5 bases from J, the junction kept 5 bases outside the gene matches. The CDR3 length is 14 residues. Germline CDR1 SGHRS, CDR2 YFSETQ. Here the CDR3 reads CASSNAGGNNEQFF. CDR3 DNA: TGCGCCAGCAGCAATGCGGGGGGTAACAATGAGCAGTTCTTC. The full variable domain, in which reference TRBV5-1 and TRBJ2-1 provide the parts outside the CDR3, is KAGVTQTPRYLIKTRGQQVTLSCSPISGHRSVSWYQQTPGQGLQFLFEYFSETQRNKGNFPGRFSGRQFSNSRSEMNVSTLELGDSALYLCASSNAGGNNEQFFGPGTRLTVL.

The CDR3 DNA reads as TGTGCCAGCAGCACGGGACAGCAAGCTTTCTTT. It codes for CASSTGQQAFF. The rearrangement uses TRBV5-6 and TRBJ1-1, with TRBD1 identical over 7 bases. The CDR3 loop spans 11 amino acids. V was clipped by 4 bases and J by 9 bases; unmatched bases: 3. CDR1 SGHDT and CDR2 YYEEEE come from the germline V gene.

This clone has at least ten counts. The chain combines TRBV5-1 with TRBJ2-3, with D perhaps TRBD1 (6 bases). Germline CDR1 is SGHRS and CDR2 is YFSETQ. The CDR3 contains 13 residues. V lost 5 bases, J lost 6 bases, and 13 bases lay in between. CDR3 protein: CASRSDSKDTQYF. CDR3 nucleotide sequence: TGCGCCAGCAGGTCGGACAGTAAGGATACGCAGTATTTT.

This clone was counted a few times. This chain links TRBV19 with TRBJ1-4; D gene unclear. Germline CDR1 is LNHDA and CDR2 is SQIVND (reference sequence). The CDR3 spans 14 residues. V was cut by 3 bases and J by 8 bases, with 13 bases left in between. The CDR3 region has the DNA TGTGCCAGTAGTATCCGGCAAAGAGGAGAAAAACTGTTTTTT. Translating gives CASSIRQRGEKLFF.

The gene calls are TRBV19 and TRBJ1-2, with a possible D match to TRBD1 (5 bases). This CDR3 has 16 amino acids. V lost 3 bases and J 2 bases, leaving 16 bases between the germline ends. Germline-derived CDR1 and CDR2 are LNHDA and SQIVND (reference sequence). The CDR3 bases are TGTGCCAGTAGTATTAATCAGGGAAGTACAAACTATGGCTACACCTTC. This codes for CASSINQGSTNYGYTF.

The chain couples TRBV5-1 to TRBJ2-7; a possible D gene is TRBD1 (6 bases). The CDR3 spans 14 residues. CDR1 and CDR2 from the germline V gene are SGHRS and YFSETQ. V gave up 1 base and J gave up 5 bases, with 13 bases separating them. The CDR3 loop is CASSLYLGANEQYF. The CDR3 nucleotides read TGCGCCAGCAGCTTGTACCTGGGGGCGAACGAGCAGTACTTC.

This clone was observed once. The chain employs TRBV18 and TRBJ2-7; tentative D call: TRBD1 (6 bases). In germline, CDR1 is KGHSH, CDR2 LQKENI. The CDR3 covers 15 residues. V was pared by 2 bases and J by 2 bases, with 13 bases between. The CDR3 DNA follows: TGTGCCAGCTCACCATCCCCGGGACAACCCTACGAGCAGTACTTC. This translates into CASSPSPGQPYEQYF.

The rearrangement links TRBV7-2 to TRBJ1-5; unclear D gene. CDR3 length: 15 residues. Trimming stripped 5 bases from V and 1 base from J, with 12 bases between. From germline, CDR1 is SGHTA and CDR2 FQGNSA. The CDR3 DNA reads TGTGCCAGCAGCCAAAGAGGGTTAAGCAATCAGCCCCAGCATTTT. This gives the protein CASSQRGLSNQPQHF.

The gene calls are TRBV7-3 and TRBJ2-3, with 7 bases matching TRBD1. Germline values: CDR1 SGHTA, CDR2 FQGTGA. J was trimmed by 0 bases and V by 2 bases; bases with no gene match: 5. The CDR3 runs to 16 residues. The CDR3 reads CASSLYTGASTDTQYF. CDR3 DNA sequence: TGTGCCAGCAGCTTATACACAGGGGCTAGCACAGATACGCAGTATTTT.

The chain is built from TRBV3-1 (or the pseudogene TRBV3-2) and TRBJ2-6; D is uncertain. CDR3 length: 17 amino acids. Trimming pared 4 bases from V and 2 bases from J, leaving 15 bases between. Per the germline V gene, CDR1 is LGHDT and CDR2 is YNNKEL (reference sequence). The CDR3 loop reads CASSPPRVMPGANVLTF. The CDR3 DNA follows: TGTGCCAGCAGCCCCCCCCGAGTTATGCCTGGGGCCAACGTCCTGACTTTC.